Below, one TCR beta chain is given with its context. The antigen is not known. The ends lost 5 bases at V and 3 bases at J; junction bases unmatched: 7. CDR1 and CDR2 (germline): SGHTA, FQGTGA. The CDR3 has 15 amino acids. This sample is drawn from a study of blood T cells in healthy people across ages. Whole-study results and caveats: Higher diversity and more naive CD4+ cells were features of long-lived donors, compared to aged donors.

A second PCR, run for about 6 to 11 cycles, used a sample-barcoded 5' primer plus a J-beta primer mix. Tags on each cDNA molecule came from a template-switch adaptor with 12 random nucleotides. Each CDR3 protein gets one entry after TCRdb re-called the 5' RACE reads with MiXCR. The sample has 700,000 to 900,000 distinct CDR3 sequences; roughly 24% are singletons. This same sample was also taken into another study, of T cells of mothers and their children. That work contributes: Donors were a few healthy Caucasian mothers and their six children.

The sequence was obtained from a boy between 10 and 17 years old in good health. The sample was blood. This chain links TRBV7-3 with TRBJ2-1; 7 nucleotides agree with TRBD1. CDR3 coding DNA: TGTGCCAGCAGCCTCCGGGACAGCGTCTACAATGAGCAGTTCTTC. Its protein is CASSLRDSVYNEQFF.